These T cell receptor beta chains were read from a single sample in a study of blood T cell repertoires in COVID-19. The assay was immunoSEQ multiplex PCR, and TCRdb's table has in-frame clones only and misses some. The profile shows approximately 360,000 clones, around 89% of them singletons. The sample was peripheral blood. These receptors were obtained from a man in his forties with acute or convalescent COVID-19. The CDR3 runs from the conserved cysteine through the conserved F or W. A D gene is named only where the DNA matches it firmly. The size field is filled for only some rows; it gives once, few, many or a size class.

v_call,d_call,j_call,clone_size,cdr3_aa,cdr3_nt
TRBV5-4,TRBD1,TRBJ1-2,NA,CASSPGTVNYGYTF,TGTGCCAGCAGCCCTGGGACAGTTAACTATGGCTACACCTTC
TRBV20-1,NA,TRBJ2-5,NA,CSASGSLPGTQYF,TGCAGTGCTAGTGGCTCACTTCCTGGGACCCAGTACTTC
TRBV6-2/TRBV6-3,TRBD1,TRBJ1-6,NA,CASSYSTGTGDPGRNSPLHF,TGTGCCAGCAGTTACTCGACAGGGACAGGGGACCCCGGACGTAATTCACCCCTCCACTTT
TRBV27,NA,TRBJ1-2,NA,CASSSAGSVRYYGYTF,TGTGCCAGCAGTTCAGCGGGGTCCGTCCGGTACTATGGCTACACCTTC
TRBV2,NA,TRBJ1-5,NA,CASSDQGSEPQHF,TGTGCCAGCAGTGATCAGGGGTCGGAGCCCCAGCATTTT
TRBV6-5,NA,TRBJ2-5,NA,CASSQSTGLETQYF,TGTGCCAGCAGTCAATCAACAGGGTTGGAGACCCAGTACTTC
TRBV18,TRBD2,TRBJ2-5,NA,CASSPLSGGETQYF,TGTGCCAGCTCACCATTGAGCGGGGGAGAGACCCAGTACTTC
TRBV9,TRBD1,TRBJ1-2,once,CASSPSSRDRPSYGYTF,TGTGCCAGCAGCCCTTCTTCCCGGGACAGGCCGTCTTATGGCTACACCTTC
TRBV5-1,NA,TRBJ1-5,few,CASSRASNQPQHF,TGCGCCAGCAGCCGAGCGTCTAATCAGCCCCAGCATTTT
TRBV6-4,NA,TRBJ2-1,NA,CASSDSRDSYNEQFF,TGTGCCAGCAGTGACTCCCGAGACAGTTACAATGAGCAGTTCTTC
TRBV7-9,TRBD1,TRBJ1-2,NA,CASSPEGARANYGYTF,TGTGCCAGCAGCCCAGAGGGGGCGAGAGCTAACTATGGCTACACCTTC
TRBV29-1,NA,TRBJ1-5,few,CSVGQNSNQPQHF,TGCAGCGTTGGACAGAATAGCAATCAGCCCCAGCATTTT
TRBV3-1/TRBV3-2,NA,TRBJ1-4,NA,CASSFQGPHEKLFF,TGTGCCAGCAGCTTTCAGGGGCCTCATGAAAAACTGTTTTTT
TRBV7-9,TRBD1,TRBJ1-3,NA,CASSYRGSQGNTIYF,TGTGCCAGCAGCTACAGGGGGTCCCAGGGAAACACCATATATTTT
TRBV11-2,NA,TRBJ1-2,NA,CASSFFGYRDNGYTF,TGTGCCAGCAGCTTTTTCGGTTACAGGGATAATGGCTACACCTTC
TRBV2,TRBD2,TRBJ2-3,NA,CASRRAGGQSDTQYF,TGTGCCAGCAGACGTGCGGGGGGCCAATCAGATACGCAGTATTTT
TRBV5-1,NA,TRBJ1-5,NA,CASSTGPNQPQHF,TGCGCCAGCAGCACAGGGCCCAATCAGCCCCAGCATTTT
TRBV7-2,NA,TRBJ2-7,NA,CASSFDAGRYEQYF,TGTGCCAGCAGCTTCGACGCGGGCCGCTACGAGCAGTACTTC
TRBV11-2,TRBD2,TRBJ2-2,NA,CASSQGLAGVWAGELFF,TGTGCCAGCAGCCAGGGACTAGCGGGAGTTTGGGCCGGGGAGCTGTTTTTT
TRBV14,TRBD1,TRBJ1-2,NA,CASSQEYRGLGGYTF,TGTGCCAGCAGCCAAGAGTACAGGGGTCTGGGAGGCTACACCTTC
TRBV3-1/TRBV3-2,NA,TRBJ1-1,NA,CASSQQTREAFF,TGTGCCAGCAGCCAACAGACTCGTGAAGCTTTCTTT
TRBV18,TRBD1,TRBJ2-2,NA,CASSPGQGGLFF,TGTGCCAGCTCACCCGGACAGGGCGGGCTGTTTTTT
TRBV7-3,TRBD1,TRBJ1-1,NA,CASSSTGTGSTEAFF,TGTGCCAGCAGCTCGACCGGGACAGGAAGCACTGAAGCTTTCTTT
TRBV5-1,NA,TRBJ2-2,NA,CASSLSAGELFF,TGCGCCAGCAGCTTAAGCGCCGGGGAGCTGTTTTTT
TRBV7-2,NA,TRBJ1-4,NA,CASSLNRAATNEKLFF,TGTGCCAGCAGCCTGAACAGAGCTGCAACTAATGAAAAACTGTTTTTT
TRBV9,TRBD1,TRBJ1-4,NA,CASSAGTGGEKLFF,TGTGCCAGCAGCGCCGGGACAGGTGGTGAAAAACTGTTTTTT
TRBV19,NA,TRBJ1-5,NA,CASSIVRGRSNQPQHF,TGTGCCAGTAGTATAGTCCGGGGTAGGAGCAATCAGCCCCAGCATTTT
TRBV7-9,NA,TRBJ1-6,NA,CASSLHSGVRSPLHF,TGTGCCAGCAGCTTACATTCGGGGGTACGGTCACCCCTCCACTTT
TRBV5-6,NA,TRBJ2-2,NA,CASSYTGELFF,TGTGCCAGCAGTTATACCGGGGAGCTGTTTTTT
TRBV13,NA,TRBJ2-4,NA,CASSLERDGNIQYF,TGTGCCAGCAGCTTAGAGCGAGACGGAAACATTCAGTACTTC
TRBV28,NA,TRBJ2-3,NA,CASSLWGEGDTQYF,TGTGCCAGCAGTTTATGGGGCGAGGGAGATACGCAGTATTTT
TRBV5-1,TRBD2,TRBJ2-5,NA,CASSLVLAGGRETQYF,TGCGCCAGCAGCTTGGTACTAGCGGGAGGGCGAGAGACCCAGTACTTC